The next 20 T cell receptor beta chains were all read from a single sample in a study of cytomegalovirus exposure and HLA in healthy donors. Repertoires were generated with immunoSEQ multiplex PCR, while TCRdb's copy carries only in-frame clones and drops some. The sample includes 85,000 to 120,000 clones, about 95% of them seen just once. The sequenced material came from PBMCs. The origin of the receptors is a woman aged 18-29 years in good health and CMV-seronegative.

As DNA, the CDR3 is TGTGCCAGCAGGGACAGGTCCTTAAACACCATATATTTT. This encodes CASRDRSLNTIYF. The chain employs TRBV6-1 and TRBJ1-3, with 7 bases lining up with TRBD1. The V gene end was trimmed by 6 bases and the J gene end by 6 bases; junction bases not matched to a gene: 5. Germline V gene data show CDR1 as MNHNS and CDR2 as SASEGT. The CDR3 length is 13 residues.

The gene calls are TRBV19 and TRBJ1-2, with a weak D call TRBD1 (5 bases). Germline CDR1 is LNHDA and CDR2 is SQIVND (reference sequence). The germline V and J ends were trimmed by 6 bases and 8 bases, with 16 bases remaining between them. CDR3 size: 13 residues. This CDR3 is CASSTGGARGYTF. In DNA form, the CDR3 reads TGTGCCAGTAGCACCGGCGGGGCGCGCGGCTACACCTTC. The whole variable domain, filled in from reference TRBV19 and TRBJ1-2, reads DGGITQSPKYLFRKEGQNVTLSCEQNLNHDAMYWYRQDPGQGLRLIYYSQIVNDFQKGDIAEGYSVSREKKESFPLTVTSAQKNPTAFYLCASSTGGARGYTFGSGTRLTVV.

V and J are TRBV27 and TRBJ1-2; TRBD1 aligns across 8 bases. The CDR3 contains 15 residues. CDR1 and CDR2 from the germline V gene are MNHEY and SMNVEV (reference sequence). Trimming cost V 0 bases and J 5 bases; bases outside gene matches: 5. The DNA for the CDR3 is TGTGCCAGCAGTTTATCTCCACAGGGGGGTTATGGCTACACCTTC. Translating it yields CASSLSPQGGYGYTF.

This rearrangement joins TRBV21-1 to TRBJ2-1; the D call of TRBD2 is as the table states it, not checked on the DNA. TRBV21-1 is a pseudogene locus. CDR3 length: 14 amino acids. CDR3 in DNA: TGTGCCAGCAGCAGACCCGGAGGAGCAGGTGAGCAGTTCTTC. Encoded protein: CASSRPGGAGEQFF.

The genes are TRBV6-1 and TRBJ1-2, with no clear D. CDR1 and CDR2 (germline): MNHNS, SASEGT. The CDR3 has 16 amino acids. Trimming removed 2 bases at V and 0 bases at J, with 13 bases between. The CDR3 sequence is CASSEIHTSTNYGYTF. CDR3 DNA: TGTGCCAGCAGTGAAATCCACACTAGCACTAACTATGGCTACACCTTC.

The CDR3 DNA sequence: TGTGCCAGCAGCGTAGATAAGGGAGCGGCCTACAATGAGCAGTTCTTC. Its protein product is CASSVDKGAAYNEQFF. The rearrangement joins TRBV9 to TRBJ2-1, with D maybe TRBD2 (5 bases). CDR3 size: 16 residues. Germline V gene sequence: CDR1 SGDLS, CDR2 YYNGEE. Trimming left V 0 bases short and J 2 bases short, with 12 bases between.

This rearrangement joins TRBV29-1 to TRBJ1-1; D is unresolved. V was trimmed by 4 bases and J by 0 bases, leaving 3 bases between them. The CDR3 extends over 11 amino acids. The germline V gene has CDR1 SQVTM and CDR2 ANQGSEA. CDR3 nucleotide sequence: TGCAGCGTTGCAGTGAACACTGAAGCTTTCTTT. Its protein product is CSVAVNTEAFF. Full variable domain (outside the CDR3, taken from reference TRBV29-1 and TRBJ1-1): SAVISQKPSRDICQRGTSLTIQCQVDSQVTMMFWYRQQPGQSLTLIATANQGSEATYESGFVIDKFPISRPNLTFSTLTVSNMSPEDSSIYLCSVAVNTEAFFGQGTRLTVV.

V usage is TRBV5-1 and J usage is TRBJ1-1; 10 bases line up with TRBD1. CDR1 is SGHRS, CDR2 YFSETQ, per germline. The junction had 6 bases not matched to a gene; V was cut back by 3 bases and J by 4 bases. CDR3 size: 15 residues. The CDR3 region is CASSWGDRGGTEAFF. The CDR3 DNA follows: TGCGCCAGCAGCTGGGGGGACAGGGGAGGCACTGAAGCTTTCTTT.

V is TRBV27 and J is TRBJ2-3; TRBD2 agrees at 7 bases. CDR1 is MNHEY and CDR2 is SMNVEV in the germline V gene (reference sequence). V lost 0 bases and J lost 1; bases outside the gene matches: 4. The CDR3 runs 16 residues. The CDR3 loop reads CASSLSPGLRTDTQYF. DNA of the CDR3: TGTGCCAGCAGTTTATCTCCGGGACTACGCACAGATACGCAGTATTTT.

CDR3 region: CASSQERSRVGETQYF. CDR3 nucleotide sequence: TGTGCCAGCAGCCAAGAAAGAAGCAGGGTTGGGGAGACCCAGTACTTC. The chain has TRBV14 and TRBJ2-5; a weak D match, TRBD1 (5 bases). From germline, CDR1 is SGHDN and CDR2 FVKESK. V lost 0 bases and J 5 bases, leaving 16 bases between the germline ends. The CDR3 is 16 amino acids.

The V gene is TRBV6-1, the J gene TRBJ2-7; 12 bases match TRBD2. This CDR3 region has 15 residues. The V gene end was trimmed by 2 bases and the J gene end by 3 bases; junction bases not matched to a gene: 2. From germline, CDR1 is MNHNS and CDR2 SASEGT. The DNA of the CDR3 is TGTGCCAGCAGTGAAAGACTAGCGGGGGTCTACGAGCAGTACTTC. Translating it yields CASSERLAGVYEQYF.

This clone turned up a few times. The J gene is TRBJ1-3, the V gene TRBV30; TRBD1 might be the D (6 bases). Germline lookup yields CDR1 GTSNPN and CDR2 SVGIG (reference sequence). V lost 0 bases and J 0 bases, leaving 6 bases between the germline ends. The CDR3 covers 14 residues. The CDR3: CAWSVGGSGNTIYF. The DNA for the CDR3 is TGTGCCTGGAGTGTAGGGGGCTCTGGAAACACCATATATTTT.

This clone was seen just once. The chain has TRBV7-6 and TRBJ2-5; TRBD1 might be the D (6 bases). CDR3 size: 13 residues. V lost 4 bases to trimming and J lost 2 bases, with 8 bases between them. The germline gives CDR1 SGHVS, CDR2 FNYEAQ. CDR3 sequence reads: CASSWGRQETQYF. The CDR3 nucleotides read TGTGCCAGCAGCTGGGGGCGGCAAGAGACCCAGTACTTC. The full variable domain, completed using reference TRBV7-6 and TRBJ2-5, is GAGVSQSPRYKVTKRGQDVALRCDPISGHVSLYWYRQALGQGPEFLTYFNYEAQQDKSGLPNDRFSAERPEGSISTLTIQRTEQRDSAMYRCASSWGRQETQYFGPGTRLLVL.

This chain links TRBV7-3 with TRBJ1-1, with TRBD1 matching over 7 bases. The CDR3 is 14 amino acids. The trim removed 5 bases at V and 5 bases at J, leaving 8 bases unmatched. Germline loops: CDR1 SGHTA, CDR2 FQGTGA. The CDR3 here is CASSPTGAGTEAFF. CDR3 DNA: TGTGCCAGCAGCCCTACAGGGGCCGGGACTGAAGCTTTCTTT.

This sequence joins TRBV4-1 and TRBJ2-5; a possible D gene is TRBD2 (5 bases). Judging by the DNA end, TRBJ2-7 fits better; the J call may be wrong. The CDR3 covers 16 residues. CDR1 MGHRA and CDR2 YSYEKL come from the germline V gene. CDR3 in DNA: TGCGCCAGCAGCCAATACGGGGAGCCGTCATCCTACGAGCAGTACTTC. Residues: CASSQYGEPSSYEQYF.

J is TRBJ1-3 and V is TRBV11-2, with D unresolved. CDR1 is SGHAT and CDR2 is FQNNGV in the germline V gene. The CDR3 totals 13 residues. V lost 5 bases to trimming and J lost 4 bases, with 9 bases between them. The CDR3 spells CASSPRGGNTIYF. CDR3 nucleotides: TGTGCCAGCAGCCCAAGAGGGGGAAACACCATATATTTT.

The chain uses TRBV4-2 and TRBJ1-1, with D uncertain. Germline loops: CDR1 LGHNA, CDR2 YNFKEQ. The length of the CDR3 is 13 residues. V lost 1 base and J lost 5, with 8 bases in between. This CDR3 reads CASSQASVTEAFF. CDR3 nucleotides: TGTGCCAGCAGCCAAGCATCGGTGACTGAAGCTTTCTTT.

This chain joins TRBV11-3 and TRBJ1-1; 11 nucleotides agree with TRBD1. This CDR3 has 13 residues. V trimming: 8 bases; J trimming: 7 bases; junction bases outside the gene matches: 6. In germline, CDR1 is SGHNT, CDR2 YENEEA. CDR3 sequence: CASSGQGAVEAFF. The CDR3 coding sequence is TGTGCCAGCTCAGGACAGGGGGCGGTTGAAGCTTTCTTT.

This clone was seen a single time. The genes are TRBV27 and TRBJ2-7; 7 bases align to TRBD2. This CDR3 is 16 amino acids long. The V gene's germline CDR1 is MNHEY and CDR2 SMNVEV (reference sequence). The J segment lost 1 base and the V segment lost 2 bases, leaving 8 bases of the junction unmatched. The CDR3 DNA reads TGTGCCAGCAGTTTAAGTTGGCGGGAGATATCCTACGAGCAGTACTTC. Protein product: CASSLSWREISYEQYF.

The chain recombines TRBV10-1 with TRBJ2-7; possibly TRBD2 for D (6 bases). The CDR3 is 16 amino acids. Per germline, CDR1 WNHNN and CDR2 SYGVQD (reference sequence). V was pared by 4 bases and J by 4 bases, with 20 bases between. CDR3 loop: CASSGAPEGGQYEQYF. CDR3 bases: TGCGCCAGCAGTGGTGCCCCAGAGGGAGGTCAATACGAGCAGTACTTC.